This T cell receptor (beta chain) was recovered during a study of cytomegalovirus exposure and HLA in healthy donors. Whole-study results and caveats: A later analysis found most CMV-associated TCR beta chains apparently HLA-restricted. A later examination showed that TCR association rates differed by HLA locus, with DRB1 most and HLA-C fewest.

Trimming shortened V by 5 bases and J by 2 bases, and 11 bases separated the two germline ends. Germline V gene lookup returns CDR1 SGHTA and CDR2 FQGTGA. The CDR3 spans 14 residues. Of note for this clone: Antigen: not known.

Both 60 Vbeta primers and 13 Jbeta primers went into the PCR. Repertoires were generated with immunoSEQ multiplex PCR, while TCRdb's copy carries only in-frame clones and drops some. The sample has roughly 190,000 clones; about 70% are singletons. The sequenced sample consisted of PBMCs. This receptor was obtained from a young woman in good health and CMV-seronegative. V gene TRBV7-3 combines with J gene TRBJ2-3; tentatively, D is TRBD1 (5 bases). The CDR3 nucleotides read TGTGCCAGCAGCACAGGCTCCAACACAGATACGCAGTATTTT. Amino acids: CASSTGSNTDTQYF.